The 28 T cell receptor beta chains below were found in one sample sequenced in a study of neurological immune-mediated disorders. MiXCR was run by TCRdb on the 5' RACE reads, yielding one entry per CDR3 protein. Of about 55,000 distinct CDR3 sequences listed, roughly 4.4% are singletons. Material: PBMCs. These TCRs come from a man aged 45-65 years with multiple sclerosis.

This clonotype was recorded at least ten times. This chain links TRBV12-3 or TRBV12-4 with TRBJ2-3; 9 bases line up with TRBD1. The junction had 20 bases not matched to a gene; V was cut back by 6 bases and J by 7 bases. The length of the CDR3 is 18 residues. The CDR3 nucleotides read TGTGCCAGCAGCCCGGGACAGGGCTATCTAGGCACATGGAATACGCAGTATTTT. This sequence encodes CASSPGQGYLGTWNTQYF.

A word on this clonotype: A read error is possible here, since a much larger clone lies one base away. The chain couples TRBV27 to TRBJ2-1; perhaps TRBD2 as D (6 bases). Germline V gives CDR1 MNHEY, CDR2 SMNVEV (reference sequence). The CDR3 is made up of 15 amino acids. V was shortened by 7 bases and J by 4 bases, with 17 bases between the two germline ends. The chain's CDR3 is CASTEGSGTYNEQFF. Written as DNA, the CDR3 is TGTGCCAGCACGGAGGGGAGCGGAACTTACAATGAGCAGTTCTTC.

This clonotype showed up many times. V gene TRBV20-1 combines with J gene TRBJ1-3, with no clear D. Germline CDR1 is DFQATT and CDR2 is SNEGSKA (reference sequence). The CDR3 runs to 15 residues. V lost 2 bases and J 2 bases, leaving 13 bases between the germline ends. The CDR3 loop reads CSARPFDTTGNTIYF. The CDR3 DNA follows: TGCAGTGCTAGACCCTTCGACACGACTGGAAACACCATATATTTT.

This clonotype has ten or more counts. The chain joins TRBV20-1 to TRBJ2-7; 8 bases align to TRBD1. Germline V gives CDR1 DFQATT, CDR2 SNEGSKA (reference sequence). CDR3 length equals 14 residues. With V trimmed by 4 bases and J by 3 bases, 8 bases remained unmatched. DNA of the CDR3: TGCAGTGCTATCAGGGGGCTTCGCTTCTACGAGCAGTACTTC. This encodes CSAIRGLRFYEQYF.

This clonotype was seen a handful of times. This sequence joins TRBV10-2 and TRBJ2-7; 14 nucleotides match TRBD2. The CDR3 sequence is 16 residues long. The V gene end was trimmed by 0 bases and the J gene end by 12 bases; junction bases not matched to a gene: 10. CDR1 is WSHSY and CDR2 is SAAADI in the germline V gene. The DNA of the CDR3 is TGCGCCAGCAGTGAGTCAGGGGGGACTAGCGGGAGAAGTCTGTACTTC. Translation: CASSESGGTSGRSLYF.

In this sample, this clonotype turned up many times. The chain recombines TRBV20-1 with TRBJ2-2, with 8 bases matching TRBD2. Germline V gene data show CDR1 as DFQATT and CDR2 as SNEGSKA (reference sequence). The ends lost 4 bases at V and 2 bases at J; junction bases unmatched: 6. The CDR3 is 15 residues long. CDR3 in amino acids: CSAIPGGFNTGELFF. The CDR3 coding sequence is TGCAGTGCTATACCGGGGGGGTTTAACACCGGGGAGCTGTTTTTT.

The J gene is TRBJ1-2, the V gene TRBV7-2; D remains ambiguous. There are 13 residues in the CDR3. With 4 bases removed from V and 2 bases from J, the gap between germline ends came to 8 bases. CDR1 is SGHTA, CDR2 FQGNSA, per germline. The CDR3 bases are TGTGCCAGCAGCTCGGCGAAAAACTATGGCTACACCTTC. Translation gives CASSSAKNYGYTF.

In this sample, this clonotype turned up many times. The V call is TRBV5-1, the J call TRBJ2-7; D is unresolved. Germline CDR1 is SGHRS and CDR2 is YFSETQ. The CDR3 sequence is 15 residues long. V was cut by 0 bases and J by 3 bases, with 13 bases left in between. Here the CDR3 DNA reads TGCGCCAGCAGCTTGGCCGTCAGGCTTATCTACGAGCAGTACTTC. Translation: CASSLAVRLIYEQYF.

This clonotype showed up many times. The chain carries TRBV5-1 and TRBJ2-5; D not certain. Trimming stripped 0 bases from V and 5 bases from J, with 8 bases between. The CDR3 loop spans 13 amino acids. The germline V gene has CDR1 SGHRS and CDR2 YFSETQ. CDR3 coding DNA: TGCGCCAGCAGCTTGGCCGCGAAGGAGACCCAGTACTTC. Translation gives CASSLAAKETQYF.

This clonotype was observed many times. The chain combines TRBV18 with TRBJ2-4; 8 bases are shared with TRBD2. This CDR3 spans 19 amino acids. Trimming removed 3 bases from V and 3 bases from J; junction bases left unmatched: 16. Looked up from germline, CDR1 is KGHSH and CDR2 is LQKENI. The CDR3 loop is CASSPTPRREASLKNIQYF. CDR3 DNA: TGTGCCAGCTCACCGACTCCGCGGCGGGAGGCCTCTCTCAAAAACATTCAGTACTTC. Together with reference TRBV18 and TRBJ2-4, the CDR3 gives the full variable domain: NAGVMQNPRHLVRRRGQEARLRCSPMKGHSHVYWYRQLPEEGLKFMVYLQKENIIDESGMPKERFSAEFPKEGPSILRIQQVVRGDSAAYFCASSPTPRREASLKNIQYFGAGTRLSVL.

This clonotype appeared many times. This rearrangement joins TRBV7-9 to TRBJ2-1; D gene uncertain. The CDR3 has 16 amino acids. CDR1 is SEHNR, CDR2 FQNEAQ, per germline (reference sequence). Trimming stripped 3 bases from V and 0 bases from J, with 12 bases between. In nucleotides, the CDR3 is TGTGCCAGCAGCTTGTTGCTGGCGAGCTCCTACAATGAGCAGTTCTTC. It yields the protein CASSLLLASSYNEQFF.

CDR3: CASSLVGSRDDEQYF. In nucleotides, the CDR3 is TGTGCCAGCAGCTTAGTGGGTTCGAGAGACGACGAGCAGTACTTC. This chain links TRBV11-2 with TRBJ2-7; D unclear. Germline assignment: CDR1 SGHAT and CDR2 FQNNGV. This CDR3 spans 15 amino acids. V lost 1 base and J lost 5, with 15 bases in between.

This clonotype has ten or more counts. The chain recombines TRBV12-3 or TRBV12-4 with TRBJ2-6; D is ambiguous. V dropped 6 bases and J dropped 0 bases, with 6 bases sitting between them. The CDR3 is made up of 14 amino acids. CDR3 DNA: TGTGCCAGCAGCCAATCCTCTGGGGCCAACGTCCTGACTTTC. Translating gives CASSQSSGANVLTF.

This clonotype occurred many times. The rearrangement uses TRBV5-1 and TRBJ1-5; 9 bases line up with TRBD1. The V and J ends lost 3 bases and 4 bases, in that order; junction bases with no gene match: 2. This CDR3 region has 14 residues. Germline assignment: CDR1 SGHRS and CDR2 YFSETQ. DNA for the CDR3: TGCGCCAGCAGCTCAGGGACAGGGAATCAGCCCCAGCATTTT. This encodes CASSSGTGNQPQHF.

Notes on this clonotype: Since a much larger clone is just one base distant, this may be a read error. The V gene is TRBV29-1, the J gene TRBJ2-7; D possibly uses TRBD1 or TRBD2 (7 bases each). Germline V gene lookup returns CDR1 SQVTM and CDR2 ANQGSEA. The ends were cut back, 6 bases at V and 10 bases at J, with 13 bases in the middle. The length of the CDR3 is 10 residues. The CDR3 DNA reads TGCAGCGTGGGAGGGGGCACCCAGTACTTC. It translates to CSVGGGTQYF.

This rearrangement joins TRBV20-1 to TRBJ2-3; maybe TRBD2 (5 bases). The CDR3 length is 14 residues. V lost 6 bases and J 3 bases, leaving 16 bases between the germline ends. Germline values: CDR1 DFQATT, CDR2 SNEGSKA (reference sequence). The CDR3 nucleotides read TGCAGTGCCGTAAGCGGAGTCGGGACAGATACGCAGTATTTT. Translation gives CSAVSGVGTDTQYF.

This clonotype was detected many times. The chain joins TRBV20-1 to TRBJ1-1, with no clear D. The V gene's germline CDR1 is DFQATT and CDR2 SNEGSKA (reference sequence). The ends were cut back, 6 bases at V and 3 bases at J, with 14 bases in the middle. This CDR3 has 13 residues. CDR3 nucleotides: TGCAGTGCCGACCGGGGAGCGTACACTGAAGCTTTCTTT. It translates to CSADRGAYTEAFF.

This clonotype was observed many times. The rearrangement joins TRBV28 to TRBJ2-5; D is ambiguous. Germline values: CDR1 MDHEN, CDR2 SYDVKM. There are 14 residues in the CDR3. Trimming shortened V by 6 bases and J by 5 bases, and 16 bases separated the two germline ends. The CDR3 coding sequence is TGTGCCAGCAGCCAAGGCGGCGGAATGGAGACCCAGTACTTC. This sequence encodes CASSQGGGMETQYF.

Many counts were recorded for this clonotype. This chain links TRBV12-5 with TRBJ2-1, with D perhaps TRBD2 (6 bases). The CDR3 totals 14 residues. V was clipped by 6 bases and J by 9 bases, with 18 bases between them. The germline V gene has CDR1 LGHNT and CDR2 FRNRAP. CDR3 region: CASGPGAQQFEQFF. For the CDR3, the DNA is TGTGCTAGTGGGCCGGGAGCGCAGCAATTTGAGCAGTTCTTC.

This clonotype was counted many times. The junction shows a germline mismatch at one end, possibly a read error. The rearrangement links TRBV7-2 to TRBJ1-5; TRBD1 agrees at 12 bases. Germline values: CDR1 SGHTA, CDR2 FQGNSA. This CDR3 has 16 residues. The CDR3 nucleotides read TGTGCCAGCAGCGCCCCGGGACAGGGGGCAGGTCAGCCCCAGAATTTT. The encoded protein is CASSAPGQGAGQPQNF.

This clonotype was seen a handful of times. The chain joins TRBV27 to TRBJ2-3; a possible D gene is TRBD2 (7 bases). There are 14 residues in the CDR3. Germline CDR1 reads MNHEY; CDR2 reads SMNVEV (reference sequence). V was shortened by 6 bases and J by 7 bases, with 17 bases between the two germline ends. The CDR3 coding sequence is TGTGCCAGCAGCCCTGGGGGGGGCTCAAATACGCAGTATTTT. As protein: CASSPGGGSNTQYF.

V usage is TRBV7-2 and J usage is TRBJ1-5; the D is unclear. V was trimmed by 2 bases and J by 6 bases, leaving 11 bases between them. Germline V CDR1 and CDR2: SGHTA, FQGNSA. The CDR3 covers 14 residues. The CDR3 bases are TGTGCCAGCAGCTTACGGCTCGATGGTCAGCCCCAGCATTTT. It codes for CASSLRLDGQPQHF. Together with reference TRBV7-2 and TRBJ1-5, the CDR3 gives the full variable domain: GAGVSQSPSNKVTEKGKDVELRCDPISGHTALYWYRQSLGQGLEFLIYFQGNSAPDKSGLPSDRFSAERTGGSVSTLTIQRTQQEDSAVYLCASSLRLDGQPQHFGDGTRLSIL.

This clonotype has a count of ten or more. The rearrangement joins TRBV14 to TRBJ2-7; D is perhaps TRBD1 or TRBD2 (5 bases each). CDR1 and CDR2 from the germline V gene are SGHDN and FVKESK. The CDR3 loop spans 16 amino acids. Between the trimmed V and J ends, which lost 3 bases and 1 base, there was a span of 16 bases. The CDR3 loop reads CASSHPRDGSSYEQYF. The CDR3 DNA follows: TGTGCCAGCAGCCACCCCCGGGACGGAAGTTCCTACGAGCAGTACTTC.

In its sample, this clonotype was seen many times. The CDR3 loop reads CSVAQDRRNVEQFF. CDR3 DNA: TGCAGCGTCGCCCAAGACAGGAGGAACGTTGAGCAGTTCTTC. The J gene is TRBJ2-1, the V gene TRBV29-1; maybe TRBD1 (6 bases). Trimming removed 6 bases from V and 9 bases from J, with 21 bases in between. The CDR3 contains 14 residues. Germline V CDR1 and CDR2: SQVTM, ANQGSEA.

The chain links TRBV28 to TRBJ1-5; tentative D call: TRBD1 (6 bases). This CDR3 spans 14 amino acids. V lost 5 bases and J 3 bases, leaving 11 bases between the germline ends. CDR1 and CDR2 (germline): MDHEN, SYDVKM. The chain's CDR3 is CASSRGNLNQPQHF. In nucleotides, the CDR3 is TGTGCCAGCAGTAGGGGGAACCTCAATCAGCCCCAGCATTTT.

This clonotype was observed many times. The CDR3 reads CTPCQRDSPMYSYEQYF. The CDR3 DNA follows: TGCACCCCCTGCCAGCGGGACTCTCCTATGTACTCCTACGAGCAGTACTTC. The rearrangement joins TRBV29-1 to TRBJ2-7, with TRBD2 matching 7 bases. The germline CDR1 and CDR2 sequences are SQVTM and ANQGSEA. The CDR3 is 17 residues long.

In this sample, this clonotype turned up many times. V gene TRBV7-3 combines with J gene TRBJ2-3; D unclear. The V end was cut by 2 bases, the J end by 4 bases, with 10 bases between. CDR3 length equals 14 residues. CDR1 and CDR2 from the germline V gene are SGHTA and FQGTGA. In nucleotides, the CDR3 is TGTGCCAGCAGCTTAGATCTCAAGGCAGATACGCAGTATTTT. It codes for CASSLDLKADTQYF. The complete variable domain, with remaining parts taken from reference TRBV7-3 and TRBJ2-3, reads GAGVSQTPSNKVTEKGKYVELRCDPISGHTALYWYRQSLGQGPEFLIYFQGTGAADDSGLPNDRFFAVRPEGSVSTLKIQRTERGDSAVYLCASSLDLKADTQYFGPGTRLTVL.

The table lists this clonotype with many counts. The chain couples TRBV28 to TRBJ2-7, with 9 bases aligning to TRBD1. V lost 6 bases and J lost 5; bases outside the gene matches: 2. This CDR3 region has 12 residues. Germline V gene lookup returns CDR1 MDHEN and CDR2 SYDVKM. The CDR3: CASRRTGDEQYF. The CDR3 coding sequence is TGTGCCAGCAGACGGACAGGGGACGAGCAGTACTTC. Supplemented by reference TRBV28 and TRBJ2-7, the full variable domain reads DVKVTQSSRYLVKRTGEKVFLECVQDMDHENMFWYRQDPGLGLRLIYFSYDVKMKEKGDIPEGYSVSREKKERFSLILESASTNQTSMYLCASRRTGDEQYFGPGTRLTVT.